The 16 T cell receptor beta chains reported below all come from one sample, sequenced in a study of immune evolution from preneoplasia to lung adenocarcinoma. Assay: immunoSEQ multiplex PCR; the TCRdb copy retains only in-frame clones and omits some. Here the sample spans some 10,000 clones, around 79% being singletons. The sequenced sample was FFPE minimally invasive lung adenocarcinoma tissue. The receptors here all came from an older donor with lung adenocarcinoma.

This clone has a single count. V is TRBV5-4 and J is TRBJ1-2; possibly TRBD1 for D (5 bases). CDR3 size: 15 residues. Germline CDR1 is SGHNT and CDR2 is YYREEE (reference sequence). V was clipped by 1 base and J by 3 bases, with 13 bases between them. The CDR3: CASSLLRGSDYGYTF. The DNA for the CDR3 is TGTGCCAGCAGCTTGTTGCGGGGCTCGGACTATGGCTACACCTTC.

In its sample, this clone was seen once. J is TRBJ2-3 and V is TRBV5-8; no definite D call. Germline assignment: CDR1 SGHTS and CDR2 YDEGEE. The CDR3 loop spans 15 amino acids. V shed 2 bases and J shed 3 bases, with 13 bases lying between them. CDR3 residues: CASSFLEMRTDTQYF. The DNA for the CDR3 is TGTGCCAGCAGCTTCCTGGAAATGAGGACAGATACGCAGTATTTT.

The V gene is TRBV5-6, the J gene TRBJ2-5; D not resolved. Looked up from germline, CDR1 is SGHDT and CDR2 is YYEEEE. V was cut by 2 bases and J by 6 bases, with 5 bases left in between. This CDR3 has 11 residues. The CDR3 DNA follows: TGTGCCAGCAGCTTATCGAAGACCCAGTACTTC. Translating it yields CASSLSKTQYF.

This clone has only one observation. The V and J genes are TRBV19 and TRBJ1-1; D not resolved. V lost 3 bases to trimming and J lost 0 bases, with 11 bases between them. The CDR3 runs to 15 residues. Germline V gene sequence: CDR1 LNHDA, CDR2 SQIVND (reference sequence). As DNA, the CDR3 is TGTGCCAGTAGTATCGGTGGCACATTGAACACTGAAGCTTTCTTT. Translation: CASSIGGTLNTEAFF.

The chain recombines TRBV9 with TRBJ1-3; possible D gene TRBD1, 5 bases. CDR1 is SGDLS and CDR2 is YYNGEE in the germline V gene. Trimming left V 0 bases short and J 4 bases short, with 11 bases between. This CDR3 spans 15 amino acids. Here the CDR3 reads CASSVEEGSGNTIYF. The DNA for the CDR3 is TGTGCCAGCAGCGTAGAGGAGGGGTCCGGAAACACCATATATTTT.

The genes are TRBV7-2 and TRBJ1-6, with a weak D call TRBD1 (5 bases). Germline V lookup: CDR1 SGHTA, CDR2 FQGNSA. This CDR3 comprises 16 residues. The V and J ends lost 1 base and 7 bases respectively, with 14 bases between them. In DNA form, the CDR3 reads TGTGCCAGCAGCTTAGAAGGGCTGGGGCCAAATTCACCCCTCCACTTT. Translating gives CASSLEGLGPNSPLHF. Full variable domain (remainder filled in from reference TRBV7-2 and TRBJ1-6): GAGVSQSPSNKVTEKGKDVELRCDPISGHTALYWYRQSLGQGLEFLIYFQGNSAPDKSGLPSDRFSAERTGGSVSTLTIQRTQQEDSAVYLCASSLEGLGPNSPLHFGNGTRLTVT.

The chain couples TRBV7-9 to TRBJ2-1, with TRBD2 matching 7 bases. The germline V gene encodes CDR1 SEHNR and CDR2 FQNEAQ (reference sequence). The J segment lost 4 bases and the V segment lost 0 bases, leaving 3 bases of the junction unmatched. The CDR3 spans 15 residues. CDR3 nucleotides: TGTGCCAGCAGCTTAGCGGGACTAAGTTACAATGAGCAGTTCTTC. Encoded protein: CASSLAGLSYNEQFF.

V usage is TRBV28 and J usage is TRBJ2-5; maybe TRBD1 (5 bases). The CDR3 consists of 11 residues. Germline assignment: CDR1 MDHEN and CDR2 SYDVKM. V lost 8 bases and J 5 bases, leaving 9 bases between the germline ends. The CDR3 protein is CASGALETQYF. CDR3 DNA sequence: TGTGCCAGCGGGGCTTTGGAGACCCAGTACTTC.

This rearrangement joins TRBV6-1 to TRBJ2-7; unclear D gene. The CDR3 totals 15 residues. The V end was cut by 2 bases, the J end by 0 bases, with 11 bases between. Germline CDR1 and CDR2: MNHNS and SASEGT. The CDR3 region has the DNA TGTGCCAGCAGTGAATTTATGGTGGGCTCCTACGAGCAGTACTTC. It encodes CASSEFMVGSYEQYF.

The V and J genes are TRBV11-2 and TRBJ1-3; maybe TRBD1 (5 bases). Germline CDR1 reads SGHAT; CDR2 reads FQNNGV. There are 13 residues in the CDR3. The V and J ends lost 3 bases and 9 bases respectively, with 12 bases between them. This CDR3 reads CASSLTDWGTIYF. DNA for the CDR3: TGTGCCAGCAGCTTGACAGATTGGGGCACCATATATTTT. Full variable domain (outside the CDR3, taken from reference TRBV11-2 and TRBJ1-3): EAGVAQSPRYKIIEKRQSVAFWCNPISGHATLYWYQQILGQGPKLLIQFQNNGVVDDSQLPKDRFSAERLKGVDSTLKIQPAKLEDSAVYLCASSLTDWGTIYFGEGSWLTVV.

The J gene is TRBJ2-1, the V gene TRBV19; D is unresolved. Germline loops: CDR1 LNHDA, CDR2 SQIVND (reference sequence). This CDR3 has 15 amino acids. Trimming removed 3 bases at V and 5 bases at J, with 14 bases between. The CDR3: CASSIIPAAHNEQFF. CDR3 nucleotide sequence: TGTGCCAGTAGTATCATCCCGGCAGCCCACAATGAGCAGTTCTTC.

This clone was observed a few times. CDR3 protein: CASSFLPRDLYNEQFF. The CDR3 DNA sequence: TGTGCCAGCAGCTTCTTACCCCGGGACCTCTACAATGAGCAGTTCTTC. The chain has TRBV7-8 and TRBJ2-1; either TRBD1 or TRBD2 may supply D (5 bases each). CDR1 SGHVS and CDR2 FQNEAQ come from the germline V gene. CDR3 length equals 16 residues. The V and J ends lost 3 bases and 3 bases respectively, with 15 bases between them.

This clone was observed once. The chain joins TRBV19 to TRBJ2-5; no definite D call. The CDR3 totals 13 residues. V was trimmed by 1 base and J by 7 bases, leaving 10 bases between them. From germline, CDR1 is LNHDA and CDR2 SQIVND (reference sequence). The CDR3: CASSIAPAGTQYF. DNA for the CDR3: TGTGCCAGTAGTATAGCCCCGGCAGGGACCCAGTACTTC.

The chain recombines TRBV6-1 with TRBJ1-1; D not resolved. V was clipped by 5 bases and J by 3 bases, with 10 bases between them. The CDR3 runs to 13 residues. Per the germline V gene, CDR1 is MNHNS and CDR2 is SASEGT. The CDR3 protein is CASSTDSDTEAFF. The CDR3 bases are TGTGCCAGCAGTACGGACTCGGACACTGAAGCTTTCTTT.

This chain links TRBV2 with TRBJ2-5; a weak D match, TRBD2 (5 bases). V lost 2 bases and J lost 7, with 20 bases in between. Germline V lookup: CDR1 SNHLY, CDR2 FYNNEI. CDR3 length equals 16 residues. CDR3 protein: CASSELSGGRAGTQYF. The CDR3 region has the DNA TGTGCCAGCAGTGAACTAAGTGGCGGGCGGGCAGGGACCCAGTACTTC.

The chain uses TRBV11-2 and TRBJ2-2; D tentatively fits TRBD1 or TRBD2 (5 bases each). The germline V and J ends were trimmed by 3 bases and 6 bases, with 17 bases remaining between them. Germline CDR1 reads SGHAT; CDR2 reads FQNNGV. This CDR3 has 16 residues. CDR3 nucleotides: TGTGCCAGCAGCTTTCACGCAGGGACGTCCGCCGGGGAGCTGTTTTTT. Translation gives CASSFHAGTSAGELFF.